The rows below give T cell receptor beta chains drawn from one sample of a study of tumor and adjacent non-tumor tissue in lung cancer. TCRdb used MiXCR to reprocess the multiplex PCR reads, holding one entry per CDR3 protein. The sample has approximately 150,000 distinct CDR3 sequences; approximately 64% are singletons. Input material: lung tumor tissue. Receptors originate from a man in his fifties or sixties with small cell lung cancer. The CDR3 runs from the conserved cysteine through the conserved F or W. The D gene is left open where the match is weak. Clone size appears in some rows only: once, few, many, or a class for an expanded clone.

V gene: TRBV4-3
J gene: TRBJ2-7
clone size: NA
D gene: TRBD2
CDR3 DNA: TGCGCCAGCAGCCAAGGGACTAGCGGCTACGAGCAGTACTTC
CDR3 protein: CASSQGTSGYEQYF

V gene: TRBV28
J gene: TRBJ1-2
clone size: NA
D gene: TRBD1
CDR3 DNA: TGTGCCAACAGTAAACCACAGGGGTATGGCTACACCTTC
CDR3 protein: CANSKPQGYGYTF

V gene: TRBV29-1
J gene: TRBJ2-7
clone size: medium-sized
D gene: TRBD2
CDR3 DNA: TGCAGCGCCGATAGCGGGAGTGGGTACGAGCAGTACTTC
CDR3 protein: CSADSGSGYEQYF

V gene: TRBV20-1
J gene: TRBJ1-1
clone size: NA
D gene: NA
CDR3 DNA: TGCAGTGTTAGAGTACAGGTCACTGAAGCTTTCTTT
CDR3 protein: CSVRVQVTEAFF

V gene: TRBV20-1
J gene: TRBJ2-1
clone size: NA
D gene: NA
CDR3 DNA: TGCAGTGCTGCGGACGTTTCCCACATTGAGCAGTTCTTC
CDR3 protein: CSAADVSHIEQFF

V gene: TRBV6-1
J gene: TRBJ1-5
clone size: NA
D gene: NA
CDR3 DNA: TGTGTCAGCAGTGAAGGTACTCGGTGGCATCAGCCCCTGCATTTT
CDR3 protein: CVSSEGTRWHQPLHF

V gene: TRBV5-1
J gene: TRBJ2-1
clone size: NA
D gene: NA
CDR3 DNA: TGCGCCAACAGCCGCCAATTGGCAGGAGGGGATGAGCAGTTCTTC
CDR3 protein: CANSRQLAGGDEQFF

V gene: TRBV29-1
J gene: TRBJ2-1
clone size: NA
D gene: TRBD1
CDR3 DNA: TGCAGCGCCAAGACACCGGGACAGGCTTACAATGAGCTGTTCTTC
CDR3 protein: CSAKTPGQAYNELFF

V gene: TRBV11-2
J gene: TRBJ2-3
clone size: NA
D gene: TRBD2
CDR3 DNA: TGTGCCAACAGCTTAGTGCAAGCGGGAGGGCCAAATACGCAGTATTTT
CDR3 protein: CANSLVQAGGPNTQYF

V gene: TRBV11-2
J gene: TRBJ1-1
clone size: NA
D gene: NA
CDR3 DNA: TGTGCCAGCAGCATACCCGGAGCAAATAACACTGAAGCTTTCTTT
CDR3 protein: CASSIPGANNTEAFF

V gene: TRBV20-1
J gene: TRBJ2-4
clone size: medium-sized
D gene: TRBD2
CDR3 DNA: TGCAGTGCTCGGCTAGCGGGAAGCATTCAGTACTTC
CDR3 protein: CSARLAGSIQYF

V gene: TRBV4-1
J gene: TRBJ2-1
clone size: NA
D gene: TRBD2
CDR3 DNA: TGCGCCAGCAGCCAGACCGGGACTAGAGGGAGTTTTGAGCACTTCTTC
CDR3 protein: CASSQTGTRGSFEHFF

V gene: TRBV20-1
J gene: TRBJ2-3
clone size: many
D gene: TRBD2
CDR3 DNA: TGCAGTGCTAGTTCGCGCGGGAGTGGGACAGATACGCAGTATTTT
CDR3 protein: CSASSRGSGTDTQYF

V gene: TRBV11-2
J gene: TRBJ1-1
clone size: many
D gene: NA
CDR3 DNA: TGTGCCAGCAGCTTAGTCGCCGGGGCAGGGGAACGGGCTTTCTTT
CDR3 protein: CASSLVAGAGERAFF

V gene: TRBV5-1
J gene: TRBJ1-2
clone size: NA
D gene: NA
CDR3 DNA: TGCGCCAGCAGCTTCGGTGGGGAAGTCTATGGCTACACCTTC
CDR3 protein: CASSFGGEVYGYTF

V gene: TRBV11-1
J gene: TRBJ1-1
clone size: NA
D gene: NA
CDR3 DNA: TGCGTCAGCAGCTTGGTGTCTGAAGCTTTCTTT
CDR3 protein: CVSSLVSEAFF

V gene: TRBV12-3/TRBV12-4
J gene: TRBJ2-2
clone size: few
D gene: NA
CDR3 DNA: TGTGCCAGCACCTGGGGGGAGAACACCGGGGAGCTGTTTTTT
CDR3 protein: CASTWGENTGELFF

V gene: TRBV6-5
J gene: TRBJ1-6
clone size: NA
D gene: NA
CDR3 DNA: TGTGCCAGCAGTGCCACTCGGGTAGTAGTGGGTTCACCCCTCCACTTT
CDR3 protein: CASSATRVVVGSPLHF

V gene: TRBV6-5
J gene: TRBJ2-2
clone size: NA
D gene: NA
CDR3 DNA: TGTGCCAGCACCCGTTTTGTGTCGAACACCGGGGAGCTGTTTTTT
CDR3 protein: CASTRFVSNTGELFF

V gene: TRBV6-2/TRBV6-3
J gene: TRBJ2-6
clone size: NA
D gene: NA
CDR3 DNA: TGTGCCAGTACATCCACCGACATCAGGTCCAACGTCCTGACTTTC
CDR3 protein: CASTSTDIRSNVLTF

V gene: TRBV6-1
J gene: TRBJ2-7
clone size: NA
D gene: TRBD1
CDR3 DNA: TGTGCCAGCAGCCCGGACAGGGACACCGAGCAGTACTTC
CDR3 protein: CASSPDRDTEQYF

V gene: TRBV20-1
J gene: TRBJ2-2
clone size: NA
D gene: NA
CDR3 DNA: TGCAGTGCTAGACAGACTATGAACACCGGGGAGCTGTTTTTT
CDR3 protein: CSARQTMNTGELFF

V gene: TRBV11-1
J gene: TRBJ2-1
clone size: NA
D gene: TRBD1
CDR3 DNA: TGTGCCAGCAGCTTGGTGACGGGACAGTCCTACAATGAGCAGTTCTTC
CDR3 protein: CASSLVTGQSYNEQFF

V gene: TRBV12-3/TRBV12-4
J gene: TRBJ1-6
clone size: NA
D gene: NA
CDR3 DNA: TGTGCCAGCAGTCCGGCGCTTGGCCTTGGGAGTATGCCCCTCCACTTT
CDR3 protein: CASSPALGLGSMPLHF

V gene: TRBV6-5
J gene: TRBJ2-1
clone size: NA
D gene: NA
CDR3 DNA: TGTGCCAGCAGTTACCAACTGGACGAGCCCTGCAATGAGCAGTTCTTC
CDR3 protein: CASSYQLDEPCNEQFF

V gene: TRBV19
J gene: TRBJ1-5
clone size: NA
D gene: TRBD1
CDR3 DNA: TGTGCCAGTAGTTTGACAGGGGGCGATCAGCCCCAGCATTTT
CDR3 protein: CASSLTGGDQPQHF

V gene: TRBV11-2
J gene: TRBJ2-1
clone size: few
D gene: TRBD2
CDR3 DNA: TGTGTCAGCAGCTTAGGCATAGCGGGAGGGCCCGGGGTGCAGTTCTTC
CDR3 protein: CVSSLGIAGGPGVQFF

V gene: TRBV6-1
J gene: TRBJ2-2
clone size: many
D gene: NA
CDR3 DNA: TGTGCCAGCCGATTTACCTCCCTCACCGGGGAGCTGTTTTTT
CDR3 protein: CASRFTSLTGELFF

V gene: TRBV28
J gene: TRBJ1-1
clone size: once
D gene: NA
CDR3 DNA: TGTGCCAGCAGTCTCCCCTGGGGGCTCGAAGCTTTCTTT
CDR3 protein: CASSLPWGLEAFF

V gene: TRBV5-5
J gene: TRBJ2-5
clone size: few
D gene: NA
CDR3 DNA: TGTGCCAGCAGCTTCGTGGGACGGCAAGAGACCCAGTACTTC
CDR3 protein: CASSFVGRQETQYF

V gene: TRBV11-2
J gene: TRBJ2-7
clone size: NA
D gene: NA
CDR3 DNA: TGTGTCAGCAGCTTAGAGGGGACGGGGTACGATGAGCGGTACTTC
CDR3 protein: CVSSLEGTGYDERYF

V gene: TRBV11-2
J gene: TRBJ2-2
clone size: NA
D gene: NA
CDR3 DNA: TGTGCCAGCAACTTAGGGGTGGCCAGGGAGCTGTTTTTT
CDR3 protein: CASNLGVARELFF

V gene: TRBV10-2
J gene: TRBJ1-2
clone size: NA
D gene: NA
CDR3 DNA: TGCGCCAGCAGGGAACAGGGAGGCGCCCCTGGCTACACCTTC
CDR3 protein: CASREQGGAPGYTF

V gene: TRBV20-1
J gene: TRBJ1-1
clone size: NA
D gene: NA
CDR3 DNA: TGCAGTGATAGAGGTTTGGATGCTGAAGCTTTCTTT
CDR3 protein: CSDRGLDAEAFF

V gene: TRBV29-1
J gene: TRBJ1-1
clone size: NA
D gene: NA
CDR3 DNA: TGCAGCGGCAGGACAGCATCTGAAGCTTTCTTT
CDR3 protein: CSGRTASEAFF

V gene: TRBV4-1
J gene: TRBJ2-1
clone size: NA
D gene: NA
CDR3 DNA: TGTGCCAGCAGCCAAGGCTCGAATGGGGGCTGGTATGAGCAGTTCTTC
CDR3 protein: CASSQGSNGGWYEQFF

V gene: TRBV30
J gene: TRBJ1-1
clone size: few
D gene: NA
CDR3 DNA: TGTGCCTGGAAACGAGGGCAAGGTGAAGCTTTCTTT
CDR3 protein: CAWKRGQGEAFF

V gene: TRBV11-2
J gene: TRBJ1-1
clone size: NA
D gene: NA
CDR3 DNA: TGTACCAGCAGCTTGAGGGTACGAACTGAAGATTTCTTT
CDR3 protein: CTSSLRVRTEDFF

V gene: TRBV6-1
J gene: TRBJ2-1
clone size: NA
D gene: TRBD2
CDR3 DNA: TGCGCCAGCAGCTGGGGGGGACTAGAGGTCAATGGGCAGTTCTTC
CDR3 protein: CASSWGGLEVNGQFF

V gene: TRBV5-1
J gene: TRBJ2-3
clone size: NA
D gene: NA
CDR3 DNA: TGCGCCAGCAGCTTGGCTGATCTAGGGGATACGCAGTATTTT
CDR3 protein: CASSLADLGDTQYF

V gene: TRBV5-1
J gene: TRBJ2-1
clone size: many
D gene: NA
CDR3 DNA: TGCGCCAGCAGCTTAGTTCCCCTTCGGAGTGAGCAGTTCTTC
CDR3 protein: CASSLVPLRSEQFF

V gene: TRBV7-9
J gene: TRBJ2-1
clone size: NA
D gene: NA
CDR3 DNA: TGTGCCAGCAGCTTGGGGGAATACAATGAGCAGTTCTTC
CDR3 protein: CASSLGEYNEQFF

V gene: TRBV11-2
J gene: TRBJ2-3
clone size: NA
D gene: NA
CDR3 DNA: TGTGCCAGCGAGGTATGGGGTGGCACAGATACGCAGTATTTT
CDR3 protein: CASEVWGGTDTQYF

V gene: TRBV11-3
J gene: TRBJ2-1
clone size: NA
D gene: NA
CDR3 DNA: TGTGCCAACAGCTTAGAGGGTGGAGGATCCCTTCTTTATGATGAGCAGTTCTTC
CDR3 protein: CANSLEGGGSLLYDEQFF

V gene: TRBV11-2
J gene: TRBJ2-3
clone size: NA
D gene: NA
CDR3 DNA: TGTGCCAGCAACTTACCCGGCAGCTACCGTACGCAGTATTTT
CDR3 protein: CASNLPGSYRTQYF

V gene: TRBV11-2
J gene: TRBJ2-1
clone size: NA
D gene: NA
CDR3 DNA: TGTGCCAACAGCTTAGGACTAACGGGCGCCTACCCTGAGCAGTTCTTC
CDR3 protein: CANSLGLTGAYPEQFF

V gene: TRBV20-1
J gene: TRBJ2-3
clone size: many
D gene: NA
CDR3 DNA: TGCAGTGCTAGAGATGGGGAGGGGGAAGATACGCAGTATTTT
CDR3 protein: CSARDGEGEDTQYF

V gene: TRBV29-1
J gene: TRBJ2-7
clone size: NA
D gene: TRBD2
CDR3 DNA: TGCAGCGTTGAAGGTCTAACGGGAGGGGCCCTGTACTTC
CDR3 protein: CSVEGLTGGALYF

V gene: TRBV6-5
J gene: TRBJ2-7
clone size: few
D gene: NA
CDR3 DNA: TGTGCCAGCAGTTACTCGAAAGACACGACCTACGAGCAGTACTTC
CDR3 protein: CASSYSKDTTYEQYF

V gene: TRBV4-2
J gene: TRBJ2-1
clone size: many
D gene: NA
CDR3 DNA: TGTGCCAGCAGCCAAGTACAGGACAATGAGCAGTTCTTC
CDR3 protein: CASSQVQDNEQFF